Presented here are 17 T cell receptor beta chains from one specimen sequenced in a study of cytomegalovirus exposure and HLA in healthy donors listed by TCRdb under 2017. The library was made by the immunoSEQ multiplex PCR assay. The multiplex PCR relied on a mix of 60 forward primers for TCR Vbeta segments and 13 reverse primers for TCR Jbeta segments. TCRdb's version of the immuneACCESS table is confined to in-frame rearrangements and falls short of the full clone set. An unresolved V gene accounts for under half of the shortfall where checked; the remainder is of unknown origin. In this sample the table shows about 140,000 clones, roughly 80% of which occur a single time. More than 3% of the sample goes to the ten largest clones. Sample: PBMCs. The receptors come from a female donor in good health and CMV-seronegative.

The V and J genes are TRBV9 and TRBJ2-1, with 10 bases lining up with TRBD2. The CDR3 covers 15 residues. V trimming: 0 bases; J trimming: 3 bases; junction bases outside the gene matches: 0. CDR1 and CDR2 (germline): SGDLS, YYNGEE. The CDR3 DNA sequence: TGTGCCAGCAGCGTAGTAGCGGGGGGCTACAATGAGCAGTTCTTC. Encoded protein: CASSVVAGGYNEQFF.

Concerning this clone itself: At one of its ends the junction is not consistent with the germline gene, which may arise from a read error. The J gene is TRBJ2-7, the V gene TRBV7-7, with 7 nucleotides matching TRBD1. The CDR3 length is 14 residues. Germline V gives CDR1 SSHAT, CDR2 FNYEAQ (reference sequence). The CDR3 loop reads CASSLAPDRNEQYF. The CDR3 coding sequence is TGTGCTAGCAGCTTAGCCCCGGACAGGAACGAGCAGTACTTC.

As for this clone: One end of the junction is discordant with germline, which a read error may explain. Other DNA sequences in this specimen translate into the identical CDR3. The V call is TRBV4-3, the J call TRBJ2-2; TRBD2 matches at 9 bases. Per germline, CDR1 LGHNA and CDR2 YSLEER. The CDR3 is 16 residues long. The chain's CDR3 is CASSQGAGGRGGELFF. The DNA of the CDR3 is TGCGCCAGCAGCCAAGGAGCGGGAGGCCGGGGCGGGGAGCTGTTCTTT.

There are a few counts of this clone. V and J are TRBV5-4 and TRBJ1-4; D call uncertain. Germline CDR1 and CDR2: SGHNT and YYREEE (reference sequence). Trimming cost V 3 bases and J 2 bases, with 8 bases left between them. This CDR3 is built from 14 residues. The CDR3 spells CASSSGITNEKLFF. The CDR3, as DNA: TGTGCCAGCAGCTCCGGGATCACTAATGAAAAACTGTTTTTT.

The J gene is TRBJ2-7, the V gene TRBV7-8, with unresolved D. The CDR3 spans 14 residues. V was trimmed by 1 base and J by 2 bases, leaving 9 bases between them. Germline assignment: CDR1 SGHVS and CDR2 FQNEAQ. The CDR3 coding sequence is TGTGCCAGCAGCTTAGACTCTCCCACCTACGAGCAGTACTTC. Translation gives CASSLDSPTYEQYF.

As for this clone: An end of the junction does not agree with germline; a read error may underlie this. The chain joins TRBV7-9 to TRBJ2-5, with 8 bases matching TRBD1. The CDR3 is 15 amino acids. Germline V gene data show CDR1 as SEHNR and CDR2 as FQNEAQ (reference sequence). The CDR3 spells CSSSLEQGVGETQYF. The DNA for the CDR3 is TGTTCCAGCAGCTTAGAACAGGGGGTCGGGGAGACCCAGTACTTC.

The genes are TRBV6-5 and TRBJ1-5, with D maybe TRBD1 (6 bases). CDR1 and CDR2 (germline): MNHEY, SVGAGI. Trimming cost V 7 bases and J 6 bases, with 16 bases left between them. The CDR3 totals 14 residues. CDR3 nucleotides: TGTGCCAGCATGAGGGCGGGGGGCAGTCAGCCCCAGCATTTT. This codes for CASMRAGGSQPQHF.

The V gene is TRBV13, the J gene TRBJ2-3; no reliable D call. Between the trimmed V and J ends, which lost 8 bases and 5 bases, there was a span of 23 bases. Germline V gene lookup returns CDR1 PRHDT and CDR2 FYEKMQ (reference sequence). The CDR3 contains 16 residues. The CDR3 coding sequence is TGTGCCAGCTACATTACCGGGTCCCCCTCTGGAGATACGCAGTATTTT. Its protein product is CASYITGSPSGDTQYF.

This rearrangement joins TRBV27 to TRBJ2-3; D may be TRBD2 (6 bases). CDR3 length equals 15 residues. The V end was cut by 3 bases, the J end by 1 base, with 11 bases between. The germline CDR1 and CDR2 sequences are MNHEY and SMNVEV (reference sequence). The CDR3 loop reads CASSFFSGGTDTQYF. As DNA, the CDR3 is TGTGCCAGCAGTTTCTTTAGCGGAGGCACAGATACGCAGTATTTT.

The rearrangement links TRBV29-1 to TRBJ2-7; TRBD1 matches at 7 bases. Germline trimming cut 4 bases from V and 1 base from J; bases unmatched to any gene: 10. The CDR3 contains 15 residues. Germline V CDR1 and CDR2: SQVTM, ANQGSEA. Written as DNA, the CDR3 is TGCAGCGTTGTGCTCAACAGGGGAAGGTCCTACGAGCAGTACTTC. Its protein product is CSVVLNRGRSYEQYF.

The chain combines TRBV9 with TRBJ2-1, with D unresolved. Trimming cost V 0 bases and J 9 bases, with 16 bases left between them. The V gene's germline CDR1 is SGDLS and CDR2 YYNGEE. This CDR3 region has 15 residues. The CDR3 DNA reads as TGTGCCAGCAGCGTAGCTCTTGACTCCCTCAGTGAGCAGTTCTTC. Protein: CASSVALDSLSEQFF.

This clone has a single count. The CDR3 region is CAISGTGQYGYTF. DNA for the CDR3: TGTGCCATCAGCGGGACAGGGCAGTATGGCTACACCTTC. The chain recombines TRBV10-3 with TRBJ1-2; 9 bases map to TRBD1. The CDR3 spans 13 residues. The V and J ends lost 6 bases and 5 bases, in that order; junction bases with no gene match: 4. The germline V gene encodes CDR1 ENHRY and CDR2 SYGVKD.

J is TRBJ2-1 and V is TRBV28; 8 bases line up with TRBD1. The CDR3 is 15 residues long. The germline gives CDR1 MDHEN, CDR2 SYDVKM. The V and J ends lost 10 bases and 4 bases, in that order; junction bases with no gene match: 12. The CDR3 coding sequence is TGTGCCACCTCCGCCCCCGGGACAGGTTACAATGAGCAGTTCTTC. Translation: CATSAPGTGYNEQFF. Full variable domain (missing parts from reference TRBV28 and TRBJ2-1): DVKVTQSSRYLVKRTGEKVFLECVQDMDHENMFWYRQDPGLGLRLIYFSYDVKMKEKGDIPEGYSVSREKKERFSLILESASTNQTSMYLCATSAPGTGYNEQFFGPGTRLTVL.

This clone was seen more than once but under ten times. The rearrangement uses TRBV7-8 and TRBJ2-1, with D possibly matching TRBD1 (5 bases). CDR1 is SGHVS, CDR2 FQNEAQ, per germline. The CDR3 length is 16 residues. The ends were cut back, 2 bases at V and 5 bases at J, with 16 bases in the middle. Here the CDR3 reads CASSLSWQGRDNEQFF. The CDR3 DNA sequence: TGTGCCAGCAGCTTATCTTGGCAGGGAAGGGACAATGAGCAGTTCTTC.

This CDR3 reads CASSLSGRGYEQYF. CDR3 in DNA: TGTGCCAGCAGTTTGAGCGGGAGGGGGTACGAGCAGTACTTC. The gene calls are TRBV27 and TRBJ2-7; TRBD2 matches 10 bases. The CDR3 extends over 14 amino acids. Germline V lookup: CDR1 MNHEY, CDR2 SMNVEV (reference sequence). V shed 3 bases and J 4 bases; nucleotides not matched to a gene: 3.

CDR3: CASSFELRTEAFF. CDR3 bases: TGTGCCAGCAGCTTCGAACTAAGGACTGAAGCTTTCTTT. The chain couples TRBV11-2 to TRBJ1-1; D uncertain. Deletions cut 3 bases from V and 5 bases from J, with 10 bases between. Germline lookup yields CDR1 SGHAT and CDR2 FQNNGV. The CDR3 extends over 13 amino acids.

The chain is built from TRBV6-6 and TRBJ2-7; 7 bases are a match to TRBD1. This CDR3 spans 13 amino acids. V gave up 0 bases and J gave up 7 bases; unmatched junction bases: 3. Per the germline V gene, CDR1 is MNHNY and CDR2 is SVGAGI (reference sequence). The chain's CDR3 is CASSYSGQKEQYF. The CDR3, as DNA: TGTGCCAGCAGTTACTCGGGACAGAAGGAGCAGTACTTC.